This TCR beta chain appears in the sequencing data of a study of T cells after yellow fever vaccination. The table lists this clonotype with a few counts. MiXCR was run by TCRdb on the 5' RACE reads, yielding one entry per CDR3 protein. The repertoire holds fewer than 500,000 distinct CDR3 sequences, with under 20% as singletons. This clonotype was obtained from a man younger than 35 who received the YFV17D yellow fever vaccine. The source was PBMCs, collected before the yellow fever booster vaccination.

The CDR3 sequence is CASSQDFGGTNEKLFF. In nucleotides, the CDR3 is TGTGCCAGCAGCCAAGATTTTGGGGGTACTAATGAAAAACTGTTTTTT. The gene calls are TRBV4-2 and TRBJ1-4; D possibly corresponds to TRBD1 (5 bases). Trimming cost V 0 bases and J 2 bases, with 10 bases left between them. The CDR3 sequence is 16 residues long. Germline CDR1 LGHNA, CDR2 YNFKEQ.